This passage covers 18 T cell receptor beta chains from one sample sequenced in a study of human T cells and chemical hapten exposure. MiXCR, applied by TCRdb to the RACE reads, yields one record per CDR3 protein. The table includes about 350,000 distinct CDR3 sequences, around 5.5% detected once. Time point here: pre-sensitization, week 0. Sample treatment: therapeutic diphenylcyclopropenone sensitization with weekly scalp DPC. Sequences were derived from whole blood, sampled in connection with sensitization to the hapten diphenylcyclopropenone (DPC). Receptor source: a woman aged 18 to 35 with alopecia areata. Some clones in this sample may be carry-over from other donors' samples.

This clonotype has a handful of counts. The rearrangement joins TRBV20-1 to TRBJ1-2; no reliable D call. The V end was cut by 0 bases, the J end by 6 bases, with 11 bases between. The CDR3 totals 13 residues. CDR1 is DFQATT and CDR2 is SNEGSKA in the germline V gene (reference sequence). CDR3 amino acids: CSARDSTADGYTF. The CDR3, as DNA: TGCAGTGCTAGAGATTCAACAGCGGATGGCTACACCTTC.

V gene TRBV18 combines with J gene TRBJ1-5; D perhaps matches TRBD1 (6 bases). Germline CDR1 and CDR2: KGHSH and LQKENI. There are 16 residues in the CDR3. Deletions cut 6 bases from V and 0 bases from J, with 15 bases between. The CDR3 bases are TGTGCCAGCTCCCAAGGGACACCAACTAGCAATCAGCCCCAGCATTTT. Protein sequence: CASSQGTPTSNQPQHF.

This clonotype has more than one count but fewer than ten. The rearrangement links TRBV12-3 or TRBV12-4 to TRBJ2-3; D is possibly TRBD2 (6 bases). The V end lost 7 bases, the J end lost 0 bases, and 14 bases lay between the germline ends. This CDR3 is 15 amino acids long. Written as DNA, the CDR3 is TGTGCCAGCATCGTAGCGGAGCCTAGCACAGATACGCAGTATTTT. It encodes CASIVAEPSTDTQYF.

This chain links TRBV5-1 with TRBJ2-7, with D maybe TRBD1 (6 bases). The CDR3 consists of 16 residues. Trimming stripped 0 bases from V and 0 bases from J, with 13 bases between. CDR1 and CDR2 (germline): SGHRS, YFSETQ. The CDR3 is CASSLEVGAASYEQYF. For the CDR3, the DNA is TGCGCCAGCAGCTTGGAGGTGGGGGCAGCCTCCTACGAGCAGTACTTC.

J is TRBJ1-3 and V is TRBV6-1; no firm D call. The CDR3 is made up of 14 amino acids. Germline CDR1 reads MNHNS; CDR2 reads SASEGT. Trimming shortened V by 3 bases and J by 4 bases, and 10 bases separated the two germline ends. The CDR3 is CASSESSRGNTIYF. The CDR3 nucleotides read TGTGCCAGCAGTGAGTCCAGCCGGGGAAACACCATATATTTT.

This clonotype was recorded at least ten times. This chain connects TRBV12-3 or TRBV12-4 to TRBJ2-2, with 9 bases fitting TRBD2. The trim removed 5 bases at V and 7 bases at J, leaving 14 bases unmatched. The CDR3 runs to 17 residues. In DNA form, the CDR3 reads TGTGCCAGCAGTCTCCCGGGAGGCGGGGGGGCTGTCGGGGAGCTGTTTTTT. Its protein product is CASSLPGGGGAVGELFF.

This clonotype was detected many times. The chain carries TRBV28 and TRBJ2-7; the D gene is possibly TRBD2 (6 bases). The CDR3 spans 13 residues. In germline, CDR1 is MDHEN, CDR2 SYDVKM. V lost 5 bases and J 6 bases, leaving 14 bases between the germline ends. CDR3 nucleotides: TGTGCCAGCAGTGGACGGAGGGTGGGCGAGCAGTACTTC. It specifies CASSGRRVGEQYF.

This clonotype was seen ten or more times. The chain has TRBV5-8 and TRBJ1-1; D gene ambiguous. The CDR3 is 15 amino acids. The V gene's germline CDR1 is SGHTS and CDR2 YDEGEE. V gave up 6 bases and J gave up 1 base, with 16 bases separating them. For the CDR3, the DNA is TGTGCCAGCACCGTCTATATCGGATCGAACACTGAAGCTTTCTTT. This codes for CASTVYIGSNTEAFF.

This clonotype was seen only a few times. V and J are TRBV6-2 or TRBV6-3 and TRBJ1-5; D ambiguous. The CDR3 has 14 residues. The germline V and J ends were trimmed by 7 bases and 7 bases, with 17 bases remaining between them. Germline CDR1 MNHEY, CDR2 SVGEGT. DNA for the CDR3: TGTGCCAGCAAATCTGATGGTCTACGGCAGCCCCAGCATTTT. Residues: CASKSDGLRQPQHF.

This clonotype was observed at least ten times. The chain recombines TRBV10-3 with TRBJ1-5; D remains unclear. The CDR3 has 15 amino acids. Germline CDR1 ENHRY, CDR2 SYGVKD. Deletions cut 4 bases from V and 5 bases from J, with 15 bases between. CDR3 residues: CAISAMVGKDQPQHF. For the CDR3, the DNA is TGTGCCATCAGTGCTATGGTAGGGAAGGATCAGCCCCAGCATTTT.

This clonotype has just a few counts. V gene TRBV6-7 combines with J gene TRBJ1-5; D ambiguous. TRBV6-7 qualifies as an ORF whose function is uncertain. V shed 6 bases and J shed 0 bases, with 21 bases lying between them. The CDR3 covers 18 residues. This CDR3 is CASSKQSPEFNSNQPQHF. As DNA, the CDR3 is TGTGCCAGCAGCAAACAAAGCCCCGAGTTCAATAGCAATCAGCCCCAGCATTTT.

The V and J genes are TRBV7-2 and TRBJ2-3; TRBD2 matches 8 bases. The CDR3 is made up of 16 amino acids. The V segment lost 1 base and the J segment 1 base; nucleotides outside the gene matches: 4. Per germline, CDR1 SGHTA and CDR2 FQGNSA. CDR3 sequence: CASSLGAGAGTDTQYF. CDR3 nucleotide sequence: TGTGCCAGCAGCTTAGGAGCGGGGGCGGGCACAGATACGCAGTATTTT.

The gene calls are TRBV3-1 and TRBJ2-5; D is perhaps TRBD1 or TRBD2 (5 bases each). The V gene's germline CDR1 is LGHDT and CDR2 YNNKEL (reference sequence). This CDR3 comprises 15 residues. Trimming left V 2 bases short and J 3 bases short, with 13 bases between. CDR3 sequence (DNA): TGTGCCAGCAGCCAACCGGGGCTTACCGAAGAGACCCAGTACTTC. Its protein is CASSQPGLTEETQYF.

Many counts were recorded for this clonotype. This chain joins TRBV6-2 or TRBV6-3 and TRBJ2-5, with D tentatively TRBD1 (6 bases). The ends were cut back, 4 bases at V and 7 bases at J, with 25 bases in the middle. Germline lookup yields CDR1 MNHEY and CDR2 SVGEGT. CDR3 size: 17 residues. The chain's CDR3 is CASSFEQGRWKGRTQYF. The CDR3 nucleotides are TGTGCCAGCAGTTTTGAACAGGGACGATGGAAAGGTCGGACCCAGTACTTC.

The sample holds many counts of this clonotype. J is TRBJ2-1 and V is TRBV7-8; D remains unclear. V was trimmed by 3 bases and J by 5 bases, leaving 5 bases between them. Germline V gene sequence: CDR1 SGHVS, CDR2 FQNEAQ. This CDR3 has 12 residues. The CDR3 loop is CASSFLDNEQFF. The DNA for the CDR3 is TGTGCCAGCAGCTTCCTGGACAATGAGCAGTTCTTC. Supplemented by reference TRBV7-8 and TRBJ2-1, the full variable domain reads GAGVSQSPRYKVAKRGQDVALRCDPISGHVSLFWYQQALGQGPEFLTYFQNEAQLDKSGLPSDRFFAERPEGSVSTLKIQRTQQEDSAVYLCASSFLDNEQFFGPGTRLTVL.

This clonotype was seen many times. The rearrangement uses TRBV29-1 and TRBJ1-5; D uncertain. The CDR3 runs to 15 residues. Germline V CDR1 and CDR2: SQVTM, ANQGSEA. Trimming left V 1 base short and J 3 bases short, with 13 bases between. CDR3 coding DNA: TGCAGCGTTGAAGGGCAACCGTATTCCAATCAGCCCCAGCATTTT. Protein product: CSVEGQPYSNQPQHF.

This clonotype showed up many times. The chain couples TRBV7-2 to TRBJ2-1; TRBD2 agrees at 7 bases. Unmatched junction bases numbered 10, after V lost 7 bases and J lost 1 base. This CDR3 has 16 residues. The germline V gene has CDR1 SGHTA and CDR2 FQGNSA. As DNA, the CDR3 is TGTGCCAGCACCCTGAACGGAGCGGGGTCCTACAATGAGCAGTTCTTC. Translated: CASTLNGAGSYNEQFF.

The chain carries TRBV6-6 and TRBJ2-3; TRBD2 matches 13 bases. The length of the CDR3 is 18 residues. Looked up from germline, CDR1 is MNHNY and CDR2 is SVGAGI (reference sequence). The junction had 10 bases not matched to a gene; V was cut back by 5 bases and J by 2 bases. DNA for the CDR3: TGTGCCAGCAGTATACTAGCGGGGGGGCGTGGGACCACAGATACGCAGTATTTT. Protein sequence: CASSILAGGRGTTDTQYF.